This TCR beta chain stems from a study of human thymus T cells. Study-wide findings and caveats: Related research described strongly overlapping thymic repertoires in unrelated people. Thymic and blood repertoires appeared to display a bias in their usage of V and J genes.

V dropped 3 bases and J dropped 2; count of bases not matched to a gene: 6. There are 15 residues in the CDR3. CDR1 is SGHRS, CDR2 YFSETQ, per germline. This table comes from immunoSEQ multiplex PCR, and its TCRdb copy is limited to in-frame clones, with some not included. The data show 100,000 to 150,000 clones, just under 95% seen once. Resections from corrective heart surgery supplied the thymus tissue. Donors were healthy Finnish infants having corrective surgery for congenital heart defects. As regards this clone: Its specificity is not known.

V usage is TRBV5-1 and J usage is TRBJ2-3; 7 bases are a match to TRBD2. The receptor was derived from a boy less than two years old with a congenital heart defect but otherwise immunologically healthy. Sequencing was performed on thymus tissue. The CDR3 DNA reads TGCGCCAGCAGCTGGACTAGATATTACACAGATACGCAGTATTTT. Amino acid sequence: CASSWTRYYTDTQYF.